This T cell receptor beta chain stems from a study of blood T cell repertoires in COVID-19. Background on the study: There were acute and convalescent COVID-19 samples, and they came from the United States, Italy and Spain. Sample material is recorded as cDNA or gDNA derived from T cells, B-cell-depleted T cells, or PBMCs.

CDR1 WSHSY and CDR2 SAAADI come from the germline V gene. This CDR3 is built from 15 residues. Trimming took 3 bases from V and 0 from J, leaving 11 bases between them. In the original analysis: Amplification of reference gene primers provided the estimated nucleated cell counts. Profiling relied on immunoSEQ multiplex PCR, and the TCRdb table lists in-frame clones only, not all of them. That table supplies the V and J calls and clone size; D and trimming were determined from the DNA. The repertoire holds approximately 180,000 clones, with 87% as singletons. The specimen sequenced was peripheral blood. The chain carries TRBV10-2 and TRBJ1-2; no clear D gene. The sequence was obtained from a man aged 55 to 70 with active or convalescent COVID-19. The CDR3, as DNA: TGCGCCAGCAGTGATCGGACGGGAACTAACTATGGCTACACCTTC. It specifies CASSDRTGTNYGYTF.